This entry describes one T cell receptor beta chain. This clonotype was counted a few times. What antigen it recognizes has not been identified. No base qualities exist here, and no much larger clone lies one base off it. Libraries were constructed by PCR. Sequencing used an Illumina HiSeq 2500. TCR library preparation used molecular barcoding, with unique molecular identifiers applied to normalize quantification of the TCRbeta repertoire. Clones were called with MiXCR by TCRdb after fastp trimmed the public reads at Q25, and only in-frame beta chains were retained. One record per CDR3 amino acid sequence lists the most common genes and DNA. In this sample the table shows around 800,000 distinct CDR3 sequences, roughly 15% of which occur a single time. Around 5% of the sample is taken by the ten largest. This entry is derived from a study of T-cell reconstitution after alpha-beta-depleted transplantation in children (dated by TCRdb to 2016 to 2017). About the investigation overall: T-cell immune reconstitution after TCRalphabeta/CD19-depleted allogeneic hematopoietic cell transplantation in children was quantitatively tracked in the study by means of TCR repertoire profiling. The study at large found these results: In some patients, high TCRbeta diversity at day 60 was attributed to recipient T cells and intrathymic progenitors that had survived conditioning. The apparently early recovery of alphabetaT-cell counts about two months after transplant reportedly depended on only several hundred rapidly expanded clones that came from non-depleted graft cells. Hyperexpanded clone frequencies declined over subsequent months; after one year, T-cell counts and TCRbeta diversity were mostly attributed to newly produced T cells.

The germline V gene provides CDR1 SGHRS and CDR2 YFSETQ. V was cut back by 2 bases and J by 2 bases, leaving a gap of 13 bases between them. From the cysteine through the phenylalanine, the CDR3 covers 15 amino acids. CDR3 DNA is the only sequence kept; it has 45 bases, read in frame from the first base. The treatment or condition label corresponds to: allogeneic hematopoietic cell transplantation with graft depleted of TCRalphabeta T cells and CD19 B cells. The children who served as transplant recipients had been given grafts of TCRalphabeta/CD19-depleted allogeneic hematopoietic cells. The chain is made from TRBV5-1 and TRBJ2-5; TRBD1 could be the D gene, as 6 bases match. Sequenced material: PBMCs, mostly from graft donor cells, taken 360 days after TCRalphabeta/CD19-depleted stem cell transplant. The clonotype was recovered from a male patient aged 10 to 17 who had a stem cell transplant for acute lymphoblastic leukemia, so the T cells may come from the graft donor. Here the CDR3 is given as CASSFADRVQETQYF. At the DNA level, the sequence is TGCGCCAGCAGCTTCGCGGACAGAGTACAAGAGACCCAGTACTTC.